Presented here are 12 T cell receptor beta chains from one specimen sequenced in a study of T-cell reconstitution after alpha-beta-depleted transplantation in children. The library targeted TCRbeta and was prepared with unique molecular identifiers. MiXCR was run by TCRdb on the PCR reads, yielding one entry per CDR3 protein. Among about 170,000 distinct CDR3 sequences listed, around 10% were seen once. The source was PBMCs, collected before TCRalphabeta/CD19-depleted stem cell transplant. Receptor source: a boy between 2 and 10 years old with acute myeloid leukemia, due to receive a stem cell transplant.

On this clonotype itself: This may stem from a read error, because a much larger clone lies one nucleotide away. This chain joins TRBV5-1 and TRBJ2-1, with 8 bases lining up with TRBD2. The CDR3 has 16 amino acids. V shed 3 bases and J 7 bases; nucleotides not matched to a gene: 12. Germline CDR1 reads SGHRS; CDR2 reads YFSETQ. The DNA for the CDR3 is TGCGCCAGCAGCTACCAACCAGCGGGAGTCGGGAATGAGCAGTTCTTC. Its translation: CASSYQPAGVGNEQFF.

This clonotype was observed at least ten times. This rearrangement joins TRBV3-1 to TRBJ2-5; the D gene is possibly TRBD1 (6 bases). This CDR3 is 16 amino acids long. V was pared by 4 bases and J by 1 base, with 16 bases between. Germline values: CDR1 LGHDT, CDR2 YNNKEL (reference sequence). The CDR3 protein is CASSLRNLDSQETQYF. CDR3 coding DNA: TGTGCCAGCAGCCTACGAAACTTGGACAGCCAAGAGACCCAGTACTTC.

This clonotype has at least ten counts. In DNA, the CDR3 is TGTGCCAGCAGCCATGGCAGCTGGGGCACTGAAGCTTTCTTT. It is translated as CASSHGSWGTEAFF. The chain has TRBV3-1 and TRBJ1-1; D is uncertain. CDR1 and CDR2 (germline): LGHDT, YNNKEL (reference sequence). Trimming removed 3 bases from V and 4 bases from J, with 12 bases in between. The CDR3 covers 14 residues. Complete variable domain (other parts from reference TRBV3-1 and TRBJ1-1): DTAVSQTPKYLVTQMGNDKSIKCEQNLGHDTMYWYKQDSKKFLKIMFSYNNKELIINETVPNRFSPKSPDKAHLNLHINSLELGDSAVYFCASSHGSWGTEAFFGQGTRLTVV.

This clonotype has at least ten counts. The V gene is TRBV29-1, the J gene TRBJ2-5; no firm D call. V lost 6 bases and J 5 bases, leaving 16 bases between the germline ends. The germline gives CDR1 SQVTM, CDR2 ANQGSEA. The CDR3 consists of 13 residues. The CDR3 DNA follows: TGCAGCGTACTCGGAGTCTTATTTGAGACCCAGTACTTC. Translation: CSVLGVLFETQYF.

This clonotype was seen repeatedly, ten times or more. The chain joins TRBV6-5 to TRBJ2-2, with TRBD2 matching 9 bases. CDR1 is MNHEY, CDR2 SVGAGI, per germline. The CDR3 contains 16 residues. V was pared by 4 bases and J by 7 bases, with 10 bases of the junction left unmatched. The CDR3 here is CASSSAGGPVGGELFF. The CDR3 nucleotides read TGTGCCAGCAGTTCGGCGGGAGGGCCAGTGGGCGGGGAGCTGTTTTTT.

The V and J genes are TRBV7-3 and TRBJ2-3; TRBD1 aligns across 8 bases. The CDR3 sequence is 13 residues long. The germline gives CDR1 SGHTA, CDR2 FQGTGA. The junction had 2 bases not matched to a gene; V was cut back by 5 bases and J by 4 bases. CDR3 coding DNA: TGTGCCAGCAGCCAGACAGGGGCAGATACGCAGTATTTT. Its translation: CASSQTGADTQYF.

This clonotype was detected ten times or more. J is TRBJ2-6 and V is TRBV10-3; a possible D gene is TRBD2 (6 bases). Germline loops: CDR1 ENHRY, CDR2 SYGVKD. The CDR3 contains 16 residues. V shed 9 bases and J shed 2 bases, with 17 bases lying between them. CDR3 protein: CAIGDLTRTGANVLTF. The CDR3 nucleotides read TGTGCCATTGGGGACTTAACGCGCACTGGGGCCAACGTCCTGACTTTC.

This clonotype was counted at least ten times. V is TRBV3-1 and J is TRBJ1-1; no definite D call. This CDR3 is built from 13 residues. Trimming took 1 base from V and 1 from J, leaving 4 bases between them. CDR1 and CDR2 from the germline V gene are LGHDT and YNNKEL (reference sequence). Here the CDR3 reads CASSQAWNTEAFF. The CDR3, as DNA: TGTGCCAGCAGCCAAGCATGGAACACTGAAGCTTTCTTT.

The chain uses TRBV30 and TRBJ1-2; 11 nucleotides agree with TRBD1. The CDR3 runs 16 residues. Germline trimming cut 3 bases from V and 5 bases from J; bases unmatched to any gene: 11. Germline CDR1 GTSNPN, CDR2 SVGIG (reference sequence). The CDR3 DNA follows: TGTGCCTGGAGGCCATCCTGGACAGGGGGCTATTATGGCTACACCTTC. Its translation: CAWRPSWTGGYYGYTF. Full variable domain (missing parts from reference TRBV30 and TRBJ1-2): SQTIHQWPATLVQPVGSPLSLECTVEGTSNPNLYWYRQAAGRGLQLLFYSVGIGQISSEVPQNLSASRPQDRQFILSSKKLLLSDSGFYLCAWRPSWTGGYYGYTFGSGTRLTVV.

The table lists this clonotype with many counts. This sequence joins TRBV12-3 or TRBV12-4 and TRBJ1-1; no definite D call. The CDR3 runs 13 residues. Trimming took off 2 bases at V and 7 bases at J, with 11 bases between the two ends. CDR3 sequence reads: CASSLMGRGEAFF. Here the CDR3 DNA reads TGTGCCAGCAGTTTAATGGGGAGAGGTGAAGCTTTCTTT.

This clonotype has a count of ten or more. V gene TRBV6-5 combines with J gene TRBJ2-2, with a possible D match to TRBD1 (6 bases). This CDR3 is 16 amino acids long. Trimming removed 0 bases at V and 3 bases at J, with 11 bases between. Germline loops: CDR1 MNHEY, CDR2 SVGAGI. DNA of the CDR3: TGTGCCAGCAGTTACTCGAACAGGGCGGACACCGGGGAGCTGTTTTTT. As protein: CASSYSNRADTGELFF.

This clonotype was found many times. V gene TRBV20-1 combines with J gene TRBJ1-1, with a weak D call TRBD1 (5 bases). Trimming shortened V by 3 bases and J by 5 bases, and 10 bases separated the two germline ends. Germline CDR1 and CDR2: DFQATT and SNEGSKA (reference sequence). The CDR3 extends over 12 amino acids. The CDR3: CSARYRGTEAFF. The CDR3 region has the DNA TGCAGTGCTAGGTATAGGGGTACTGAAGCTTTCTTT.